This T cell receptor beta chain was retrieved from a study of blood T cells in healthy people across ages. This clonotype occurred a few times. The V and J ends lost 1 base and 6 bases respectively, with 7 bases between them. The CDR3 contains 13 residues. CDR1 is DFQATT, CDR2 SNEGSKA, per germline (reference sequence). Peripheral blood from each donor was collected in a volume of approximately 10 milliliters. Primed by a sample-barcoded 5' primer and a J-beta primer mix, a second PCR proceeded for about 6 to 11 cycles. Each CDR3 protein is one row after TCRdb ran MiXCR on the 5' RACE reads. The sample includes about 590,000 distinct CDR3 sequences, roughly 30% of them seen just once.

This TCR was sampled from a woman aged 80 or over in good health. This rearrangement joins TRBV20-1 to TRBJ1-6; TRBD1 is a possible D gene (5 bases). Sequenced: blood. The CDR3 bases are TGCAGTGCTAGAGGACAGACTAATTCACCCCTCCACTTT. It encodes CSARGQTNSPLHF.